Following are 11 T cell receptor beta chains from one sample sequenced in a study of T cells in Graves' hyperthyroidism and ophthalmopathy. Regions amplified from RNA transcripts were the TCR beta CDR3 regions. The TCR CDR3 first-round RT-PCR relied on the HTBI primer set. Via MiXCR, TCRdb re-called the multiplex PCR reads, giving one row per CDR3 protein. The sample has hundreds of thousands of distinct CDR3 sequences; 25% to 30% are singletons. Material for sequencing was blood. All receptors derive from a middle-aged man with Graves' hyperthyroidism that later progressed to Graves' ophthalmopathy.

This clonotype showed up many times. This chain joins TRBV5-1 and TRBJ2-7, with D perhaps TRBD1 (8 bases). Germline-derived CDR1 and CDR2 are SGHRS and YFSETQ. This CDR3 comprises 15 residues. The V and J ends lost 4 bases and 2 bases respectively, with 16 bases between them. The CDR3 region is CASSDGGTGPYEQYF. The CDR3 nucleotides read TGCGCCAGCAGCGACGGGGGGACAGGTCCCTACGAGCAGTACTTC.

This clonotype appeared many times. The gene calls are TRBV10-3 and TRBJ2-7, with a tentative D call TRBD1 (5 bases). CDR1 ENHRY and CDR2 SYGVKD come from the germline V gene. The CDR3 runs 11 residues. V was shortened by 8 bases and J by 3 bases, with 8 bases between the two germline ends. The chain's CDR3 is CAIGADYEQYF. In DNA form, the CDR3 reads TGTGCCATCGGGGCGGACTACGAGCAGTACTTC.

This rearrangement joins TRBV28 to TRBJ1-1, with D unclear. Germline CDR1 reads MDHEN; CDR2 reads SYDVKM. This CDR3 spans 16 amino acids. V dropped 6 bases and J dropped 1 base, with 18 bases sitting between them. Written as DNA, the CDR3 is TGTGCCAGCAGAAGTCCCTACCGCGTATCGAACACTGAAGCTTTCTTT. Protein sequence: CASRSPYRVSNTEAFF.

Ten or more counts support this clonotype. This sequence joins TRBV12-3 or TRBV12-4 and TRBJ2-7; D is unclear. The CDR3 is 13 residues long. V dropped 0 bases and J dropped 2 bases, with 5 bases sitting between them. CDR3 DNA: TGTGCCAGCAGTTTAGCGGGTCCCTACGAGCAGTACTTC. It encodes CASSLAGPYEQYF.

This rearrangement joins TRBV19 to TRBJ1-5; no definite D call. This CDR3 has 13 amino acids. The germline V gene encodes CDR1 LNHDA and CDR2 SQIVND (reference sequence). V lost 6 bases and J lost 4, with 10 bases in between. The CDR3 DNA reads as TGTGCCAGTAGCCATACCAATAATCAGCCCCAGCATTTT. It yields the protein CASSHTNNQPQHF.

The chain joins TRBV28 to TRBJ1-3; D ambiguous. Trimming took off 3 bases at V and 0 bases at J, with 12 bases between the two ends. CDR1 MDHEN and CDR2 SYDVKM come from the germline V gene. The length of the CDR3 is 16 residues. The CDR3 sequence is CASSFLPMSSGNTIYF. Written as DNA, the CDR3 is TGTGCCAGCAGTTTCCTACCTATGAGCTCTGGAAACACCATATATTTT.

Many counts were recorded for this clonotype. This chain uses TRBV5-1 with TRBJ2-7; a weak D match, TRBD2 (6 bases). V gave up 4 bases and J gave up 5 bases, with 19 bases separating them. The CDR3 sequence is 15 residues long. Germline V gene lookup returns CDR1 SGHRS and CDR2 YFSETQ. CDR3 loop: CASSPPKTGGDEQYF. In DNA form, the CDR3 reads TGCGCCAGCAGCCCCCCCAAAACCGGGGGAGACGAGCAGTACTTC. Full variable domain (rest looked up from reference TRBV5-1 and TRBJ2-7): KAGVTQTPRYLIKTRGQQVTLSCSPISGHRSVSWYQQTPGQGLQFLFEYFSETQRNKGNFPGRFSGRQFSNSRSEMNVSTLELGDSALYLCASSPPKTGGDEQYFGPGTRLTVT.

The chain has TRBV12-3 or TRBV12-4 and TRBJ2-7; perhaps D is TRBD1 or TRBD2 (6 bases each). The CDR3 runs to 13 residues. Trimming removed 4 bases from V and 3 bases from J, with 10 bases in between. CDR3 sequence reads: CASSYGGYYEQYF. The CDR3 bases are TGTGCCAGCAGTTACGGGGGCTACTACGAGCAGTACTTC.

This clonotype was detected many times. The rearrangement uses TRBV5-1 and TRBJ1-1; D might be TRBD1 (5 bases). The CDR3 spans 16 residues. Germline-derived CDR1 and CDR2 are SGHRS and YFSETQ. Trimming left V 0 bases short and J 5 bases short, with 17 bases between. CDR3 coding DNA: TGCGCCAGCAGCTTGGGATCTTTAGGGGATAGGACTGAAGCTTTCTTT. Protein sequence: CASSLGSLGDRTEAFF.

The chain links TRBV7-2 to TRBJ1-2, with D uncertain. Germline V gives CDR1 SGHTA, CDR2 FQGNSA. The V gene lost 1 base and the J gene lost 4 bases, with 10 bases spanning the gap. This CDR3 has 14 residues. CDR3 region: CASSLEPGSYGYTF. The CDR3 coding sequence is TGTGCCAGCAGCTTAGAGCCGGGATCCTATGGCTACACCTTC. The complete variable domain, with remaining parts taken from reference TRBV7-2 and TRBJ1-2, reads GAGVSQSPSNKVTEKGKDVELRCDPISGHTALYWYRQSLGQGLEFLIYFQGNSAPDKSGLPSDRFSAERTGGSVSTLTIQRTQQEDSAVYLCASSLEPGSYGYTFGSGTRLTVV.

This clonotype was picked up many times. V gene TRBV18 combines with J gene TRBJ1-1, with 9 bases fitting TRBD1. The CDR3 has 17 amino acids. With V trimmed by 3 bases and J by 0 bases, 8 bases remained unmatched. Germline V gives CDR1 KGHSH, CDR2 LQKENI. CDR3 residues: CASSPSGTGRLNTEAFF. The CDR3 DNA reads TGTGCCAGCTCACCTTCCGGGACAGGGAGATTGAACACTGAAGCTTTCTTT.